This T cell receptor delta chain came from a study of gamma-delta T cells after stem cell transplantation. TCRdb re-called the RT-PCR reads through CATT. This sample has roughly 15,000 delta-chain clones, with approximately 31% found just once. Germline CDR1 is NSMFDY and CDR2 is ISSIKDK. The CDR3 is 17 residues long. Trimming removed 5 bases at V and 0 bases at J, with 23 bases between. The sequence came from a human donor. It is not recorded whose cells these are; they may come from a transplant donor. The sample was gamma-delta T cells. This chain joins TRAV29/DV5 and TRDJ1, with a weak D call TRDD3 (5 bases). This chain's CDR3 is CAASFLLGPRYTDKLIF. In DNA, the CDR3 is TGTGCAGCCTCTTTTTTGCTGGGTCCCCGGTACACCGATAAACTCATCTTT.